The present entry profiles one T cell receptor beta chain with its context. Its antigen is still unknown. This sample was included in a study of cytomegalovirus exposure and HLA in healthy donors. Whole-study results and caveats: Most CMV-associated TCR beta chains were later found to appear HLA-restricted. Cytomegalovirus status was reportedly diagnosed by the classifier with high sensitivity and specificity.

All donors participated as healthy donors of bone marrow. Use of 60 Vbeta and 13 Jbeta primers characterized the PCR. The repertoire was sequenced with immunoSEQ multiplex PCR; TCRdb's copy has only in-frame clones and lacks some. The sample contains approximately 120,000 clones, roughly 80% of which appear only once. J lost 0 bases, V lost 0 bases, and 4 bases had no gene match. This CDR3 has 16 amino acids. CDR1 and CDR2 (germline): MNHEY, SMNVEV (reference sequence). The sequence was collected from a young man in good health and CMV-seropositive. Sequencing was carried out using PBMCs. The gene calls are TRBV27 and TRBJ1-2; 7 nucleotides align to TRBD1. In DNA form, the CDR3 reads TGTGCCAGCAGTTTATCTCGACAGGGATCTAACTATGGCTACACCTTC. Encoded protein: CASSLSRQGSNYGYTF.